This T cell receptor beta chain was identified during a study of CD8 T cells in Susac syndrome. A quantity of about 0.5 to 1 ug RNA underwent reverse transcription using random hexamers. An immunoSEQ multiplex PCR generated amplified TCR beta CDR3 products spanning 54 Vbeta and 13 Jbeta. TCRdb called the immunoSEQ multiplex PCR reads again in MiXCR, with one record for every CDR3 protein. The table shows fewer than 350,000 distinct CDR3 sequences, with approximately 90% occurring only once. The V gene's germline CDR1 is LGHDT and CDR2 YNNKEL (reference sequence). V was pared by 4 bases and J by 8 bases, with 18 bases between. The CDR3 has 15 residues. TCR beta sequencing was performed on blood CD8+ and CD4+ T cells. The authors negatively isolated CD8+ and CD4+ T cells and FACS-enriched TEMRA cells.

The TCR was taken from a human donor with multiple sclerosis. The sample comprised CD4+ T cells from PBMCs. The chain is built from TRBV3-1 and TRBJ2-1; D may be TRBD2 (5 bases). DNA of the CDR3: TGTGCCAGCAGCCCGACCCCGCAGAGGGCGGATGAGCAGTTCTTC. Translating gives CASSPTPQRADEQFF.